These 14 T cell receptor beta chains originate from one sample sequenced in a study of CXCR3-negative and CXCR3-positive naive CD8 T cells. The study, taken as a whole, reports: Against CXCR3-negative naive cells, CXCR3-positive naive cells showed more hydrophobic TRB CDR3s.

With UMI labels, 5' RACE was used to prepare the TRB cDNA libraries. From its re-call of the 5' RACE reads, TCRdb lists each CDR3 protein once, without DNA. Its table lists some 120,000 distinct CDR3 sequences. The antigens these receptors bind are not known. Sequencing was done on a sample of naive CXCR3+ CD8+ T cells from blood. Regarding subset: CD45RO-CCR7+CD27+CD95- naive CD8+ T cells expressing CXCR3 (TNR3+). Receptors originate from a human donor in good health. Some clones in this sample may be carry-over from other donors' samples.

The V and J genes are TRBV12-3 or TRBV12-4 and TRBJ2-2; checking the TCRdb D call of TRBD1 is not possible without DNA. CDR3 length equals 15 residues. This CDR3 reads CASTSNYPGPGELFF.

The V and J genes are TRBV7-9 and TRBJ2-7; TCRdb's D call, TRBD2, is unchecked because there is no DNA. Per the germline V gene, CDR1 is SEHNR and CDR2 is FQNEAQ (reference sequence). The CDR3 runs to 14 residues. CDR3 amino acids: CASSLEDYSYEQYF.

V gene TRBV6-2 or TRBV6-3 combines with J gene TRBJ2-1; TCRdb outputs TRBD1, but without DNA this stays unchecked. The CDR3 loop spans 15 amino acids. Germline CDR1 and CDR2: MNHEY and SVGEGT. CDR3 in amino acids: CASSIDRSGYNEQFF.

This chain joins TRBV5-6 and TRBJ1-4; TCRdb designates TRBD1, a call that cannot be tested without DNA. The CDR3 totals 16 residues. CDR1 and CDR2 (germline): SGHDT, YYEEEE. CDR3: CASSSPDGPGREKLFF.

The chain carries TRBV7-9 and TRBJ2-7; TCRdb names TRBD1, which stays unverified in the absence of DNA. Germline CDR1 is SEHNR and CDR2 is FQNEAQ (reference sequence). The CDR3 is 16 amino acids. The CDR3 here is CASSTTGTASSYEQYF.

The J gene is TRBJ1-1, the V gene TRBV5-1; TCRdb's D gene call, TRBD1, goes unchecked for lack of DNA. The CDR3 is 13 residues long. Looked up from germline, CDR1 is SGHRS and CDR2 is YFSETQ. The CDR3 loop is CASSETGHTEAFF.

This CDR3 reads CASRTSGTGETQYF. The chain joins TRBV7-9 to TRBJ2-5; TCRdb outputs TRBD2, but without DNA this stays unchecked. Germline V gives CDR1 SEHNR, CDR2 FQNEAQ (reference sequence). This CDR3 has 14 amino acids.

The V gene is TRBV7-2, the J gene TRBJ2-7; the TCRdb D gene call, TRBD1, has no DNA to confirm it. Germline-derived CDR1 and CDR2 are SGHTA and FQGNSA. CDR3 length: 16 residues. CDR3 residues: CASSENRGHLVYEQYF.

The J gene is TRBJ2-7, the V gene TRBV5-1; TCRdb returns TRBD2, unconfirmable since there is no DNA. CDR3 size: 15 residues. In germline, CDR1 is SGHRS, CDR2 YFSETQ. CDR3 sequence reads: CASSLAAGLAYEQYF. The variable domain in full, with the rest retrieved from reference TRBV5-1 and TRBJ2-7, is KAGVTQTPRYLIKTRGQQVTLSCSPISGHRSVSWYQQTPGQGLQFLFEYFSETQRNKGNFPGRFSGRQFSNSRSEMNVSTLELGDSALYLCASSLAAGLAYEQYFGPGTRLTVT.

The chain carries TRBV4-1 and TRBJ2-1; TCRdb selects TRBD1, and the lack of DNA leaves this call unchecked. CDR1 and CDR2 (germline): MGHRA, YSYEKL. This CDR3 spans 15 amino acids. The CDR3 is CASSQGTGGLGEQFF.

The CDR3 region is CASSPEGEATGELFF. This sequence joins TRBV11-2 and TRBJ2-2; the TCRdb call, TRBD2, lacks DNA for checking. This CDR3 comprises 15 residues. Germline CDR1 and CDR2: SGHAT and FQNNGV.

J is TRBJ2-7 and V is TRBV14; no DNA is available, so the TRBD1 call from TCRdb remains unchecked. Germline V gene data show CDR1 as SGHDN and CDR2 as FVKESK. The CDR3 consists of 14 residues. CDR3 region: CASSQLTGLGEQYF.

The rearrangement joins TRBV29-1 to TRBJ2-3; TCRdb outputs TRBD1, but without DNA this stays unchecked. Germline loops: CDR1 SQVTM, CDR2 ANQGSEA. The CDR3 contains 16 residues. The CDR3 sequence is CSVEGGTVHSTDTQYF.

The J gene is TRBJ2-5, the V gene TRBV20-1. CDR3 size: 15 residues. Germline loops: CDR1 DFQATT, CDR2 SNEGSKA (reference sequence). CDR3 sequence: CSALNRRLYQETQYF.